Sequencing of this T cell receptor (beta chain) was carried out in a study of shared T cell receptors in the human thymus. Profiled with immunoSEQ multiplex PCR; TCRdb holds only in-frame clones, not every one. The sample lists 550,000 to 800,000 clones, approximately 83% occurring once. This clone was seen once. This same sample was also part of a study on human thymus T cells. This second study notes: The sample donors, healthy Finnish infants, were having corrective surgery for congenital heart defects. Thymic samples were excised during corrective heart operations.

This clonotype was sampled from a girl less than two years old with a congenital heart defect. Sequencing input: thymocytes.

The CDR3 sequence is CASSPGGSGGQFF. In DNA, the CDR3 is TGTGCCAGCAGCCCCGGAGGGTCCGGGGGGCAGTTCTTC. The J gene is TRBJ2-1, the V gene TRBV7-9, with a tentative D call TRBD2 (6 bases). The ends were cut back, 5 bases at V and 12 bases at J, with 17 bases in the middle. CDR3 length equals 13 residues. Looked up from germline, CDR1 is SEHNR and CDR2 is FQNEAQ (reference sequence). Variable domain in full (rest from reference TRBV7-9 and TRBJ2-1): DTGVSQNPRHKITKRGQNVTFRCDPISEHNRLYWYRQTLGQGPEFLTYFQNEAQLEKSRLLSDRFSAERPKGSFSTLEIQRTEQGDSAMYLCASSPGGSGGQFFGPGTRLTVL.